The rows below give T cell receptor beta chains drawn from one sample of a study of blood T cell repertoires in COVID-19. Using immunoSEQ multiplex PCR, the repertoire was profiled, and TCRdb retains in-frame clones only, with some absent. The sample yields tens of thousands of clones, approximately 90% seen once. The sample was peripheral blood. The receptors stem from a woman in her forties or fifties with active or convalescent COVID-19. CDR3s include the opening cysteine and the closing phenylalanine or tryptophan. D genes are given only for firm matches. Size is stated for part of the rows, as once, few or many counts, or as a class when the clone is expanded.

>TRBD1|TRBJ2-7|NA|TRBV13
CASSLGDRGEQYF
TGTGCCAGCAGCTTAGGGGACAGGGGCGAGCAGTACTTC
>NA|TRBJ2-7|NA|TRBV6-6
CASSFESYEQYF
TGTGCCAGCAGCTTTGAGTCCTACGAGCAGTACTTC
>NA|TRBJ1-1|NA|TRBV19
CASSIGLEEAFF
TGTGCCAGTAGTATCGGTTTAGAAGAAGCTTTCTTT
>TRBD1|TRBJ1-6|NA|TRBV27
CASSLWGDRDSPLHF
TGTGCCAGCAGTTTATGGGGGGACAGGGATTCACCCCTCCACTTT
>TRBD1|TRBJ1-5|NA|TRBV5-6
CASSLRDRDNRPQHF
TGTGCCAGCAGCCTCCGGGACAGGGACAATCGGCCCCAGCATTTT
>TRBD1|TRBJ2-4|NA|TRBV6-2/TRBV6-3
CASSFRQGELVRAKNIQYF
TGTGCCAGCAGTTTCAGACAGGGCGAACTAGTCCGAGCCAAAAACATTCAGTACTTC
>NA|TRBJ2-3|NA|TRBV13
CASSLGTGTDTQYF
TGTGCCAGCAGCTTAGGGACAGGCACAGATACGCAGTATTTT
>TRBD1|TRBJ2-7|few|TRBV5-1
CASSSTGGSYEQYF
TGCGCCAGCAGTTCGACAGGGGGCTCCTACGAGCAGTACTTC
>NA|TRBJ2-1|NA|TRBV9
CASSVGTQHNEQFF
TGTGCCAGCAGCGTGGGGACTCAACACAATGAGCAGTTCTTC
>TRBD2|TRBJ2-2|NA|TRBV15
CATSSGTSGNGELFF
TGTGCCACCAGCAGTGGGACTAGCGGGAACGGGGAGCTGTTTTTT
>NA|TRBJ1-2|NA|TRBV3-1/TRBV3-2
CASSQDLVIGRGGYTF
TGTGCCAGCAGCCAAGATCTTGTAATTGGGCGTGGGGGCTACACCTTC
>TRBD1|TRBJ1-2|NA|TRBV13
CASSDRQGNYGYTF
TGTGCCAGCAGCGACCGACAGGGGAACTATGGCTACACCTTC
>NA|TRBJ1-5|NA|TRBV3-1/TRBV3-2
CASSQKQGIAQPQHF
TGTGCCAGCAGCCAGAAACAGGGTATAGCGCAGCCCCAGCATTTT
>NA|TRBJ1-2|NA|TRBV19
CASSRFGQTNYGYTF
TGTGCCAGTAGTAGATTCGGACAGACTAACTATGGCTACACCTTC
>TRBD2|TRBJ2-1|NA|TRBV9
CASSVGVGAGGSEQFF
TGTGCCAGCAGCGTAGGGGTCGGAGCGGGGGGCAGTGAGCAGTTCTTC
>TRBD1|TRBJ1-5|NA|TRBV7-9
CASSTIDRGGNQPQHF
TGTGCCAGCAGCACGATTGACAGGGGCGGCAATCAGCCCCAGCATTTT
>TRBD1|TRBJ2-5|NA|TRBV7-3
CASSPGLQGQETQYF
TGTGCCAGCAGCCCAGGCTTACAGGGGCAAGAGACCCAGTACTTC
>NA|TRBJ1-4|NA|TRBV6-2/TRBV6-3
CASSYGGIGEKLFF
TGTGCCAGCAGTTACGGCGGAATAGGCGAAAAACTGTTTTTT
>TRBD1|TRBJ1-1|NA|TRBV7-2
CASSGQAMNTEAFF
TGTGCCAGCAGCGGACAGGCCATGAACACTGAAGCTTTCTTT
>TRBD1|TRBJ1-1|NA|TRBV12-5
CASGLGESTGLDF
TGTGCTAGTGGTTTGGGAGAATCGACAGGGTTGGACTTT
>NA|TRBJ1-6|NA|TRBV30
CAWSVVSGNSPLHF
TGTGCCTGGAGTGTAGTGTCAGGGAATTCACCCCTCCACTTT
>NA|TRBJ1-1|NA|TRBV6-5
CASSYWTKGNTEAFF
TGTGCCAGCAGTTACTGGACAAAGGGGAACACTGAAGCTTTCTTT
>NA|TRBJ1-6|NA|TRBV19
CASSGQPINSPLHF
TGTGCCAGTAGTGGGCAGCCCATCAATTCACCCCTCCACTTT
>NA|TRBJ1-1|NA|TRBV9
CASTRRWGDTEAFF
TGTGCCAGCACCCGCAGATGGGGAGATACTGAAGCTTTCTTT
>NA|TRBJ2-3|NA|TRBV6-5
CASSYGGGTDTQYF
TGTGCCAGCAGTTATGGGGGCGGCACAGATACGCAGTATTTT
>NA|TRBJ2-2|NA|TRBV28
CASSLAGGRSGELFF
TGTGCCAGCAGTCTTGCGGGTGGGCGCTCCGGGGAGCTGTTTTTT
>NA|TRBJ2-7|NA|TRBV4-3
CASSHGRIPSYEQYF
TGCGCCAGCAGCCACGGTCGAATACCCTCCTACGAGCAGTACTTC
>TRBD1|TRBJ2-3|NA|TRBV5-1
CASMRLIGRQGSTDTQYF
TGCGCCAGCATGAGATTAATTGGCCGACAGGGGAGCACAGATACGCAGTATTTT
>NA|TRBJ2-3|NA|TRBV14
CASSLTLSDTQYF
TGTGCCAGCAGCTTGACACTTTCGGATACGCAGTATTTT
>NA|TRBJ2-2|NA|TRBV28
CASSLSPGTGELFF
TGTGCCAGCAGTTTAAGCCCGGGAACCGGGGAGCTGTTTTTT